This T cell receptor beta chain was identified during a study of blood T cell repertoires in COVID-19 (dated by TCRdb to between 2020 and 2021). In terms of the full investigation: Collaborator samples came from the United States, Italy and Spain and covered acute and convalescent phases of COVID-19. The prospective study material was composed of cDNA or gDNA derived from T cells, B-cell-depleted T cells, or PBMCs. Deeply sampled blood TCRbeta repertoires from subjects exposed to, actively infected with, or recovered from COVID-19 were included in the dataset. The repertoires were released in a freely available public database intended as a resource for research on the immune response to SARS-CoV-2. The samples were drawn from the first 160 participants of the ongoing ImmuneRACE study and from 1,200 or so subjects provided by 6 global collaborators. Nearly every sample came with metadata listing a de-identified subject ID, COVID-19 status, age in years and sex. Where available, HLA class I and class II types were obtained from metadata supplied by the sample provider rather than from assay-based typing. Here is what the overall study found, with its caveats: The amount of clinical and demographic metadata varied by source and participant and was provided uncurated.

From its cysteine to its phenylalanine, the CDR3 spans 15 amino acids. Only the CDR3 DNA stays, 45 bases, in frame from base 1. At the junction V is shortened by 4 bases and J by 7 bases, with 16 bases in between. CDR1 and CDR2 (SGHTA, FQGNSA) derive from the germline V gene. Whole blood was collected in K2EDTA tubes by collaborating institutions according to the institutions' own protocols. For TCRbeta analysis, collaborators shipped samples in one of three forms: frozen whole blood, isolated PBMCs, or DNA extracted from either of those sample types. TCRbeta CDR3 regions were amplified from genomic DNA using the immunoSEQ Assay, a bias-controlled multiplex PCR. For the original study's pipeline: The number of nucleated cells in each sample was estimated by amplification of reference gene primers within the assay. To quantify the absolute abundance of each unique TCRbeta CDR3 rearrangement, sequence reads were collapsed and filtered. For each sample, productive Simpson clonality was calculated as the square root of Simpson's diversity index over productive rearrangements. TCRdb stores this immuneACCESS table with in-frame sequences only. Part of the clones is absent; in the studies checked, under half of the shortfall reflects unresolved V genes, and no reason is known for the rest. The V and J calls and the clone size are those of that table, but D and trimming were determined from the DNA. The sample records around 160,000 clones, more than 75% of which are singletons. Roughly 2.1% of the sample rests with the top ten.

Of note for this clone: The antigen it recognizes is unknown. No base quality values were provided; no much bigger clone lies one nucleotide off.

Specimen: peripheral blood. The chain is made from TRBV7-2 and TRBJ1-4, and TRBD1 may be the D gene, going by 6 matching bases. The sequence derives from a man aged 18 to 30 with acute or convalescent COVID-19. The DNA is TGTGCCAGCAGCTACCAGGGGAATCGGGGTGAAAAACTGTTTTTT. Its product reads: CASSYQGNRGEKLFF. With the portions outside the CDR3 filled from the reference TRBV7-2 and TRBJ1-4 genes, the complete variable region becomes GAGVSQSPSNKVTEKGKDVELRCDPISGHTALYWYRQSLGQGLEFLIYFQGNSAPDKSGLPSDRFSAERTGGSVSTLTIQRTQQEDSAVYLCASSYQGNRGEKLFFGSGTQLSVL.